This T cell receptor beta chain was sequenced during a study of T-cell memory formation after mild COVID-19. This clonotype was counted a few times. Germline V gives CDR1 MNHNY, CDR2 SVGAGI (reference sequence). This CDR3 region has 14 residues. Trimming shortened V by 7 bases and J by 7 bases, and 19 bases separated the two germline ends. TCRdb analysed the 5' RACE reads with MiXCR anew, one entry per CDR3 protein. The data contain about 400,000 distinct CDR3 sequences, approximately 16% of them singletons. The chain uses TRBV6-6 and TRBJ1-2, with D tentatively TRBD1 (6 bases). The TCR originated in a man aged 18 to 30 who had mild COVID-19 (a few samples of this study predate the infection). Cell type and time point are not known. The sample comprised PBMCs or a T cell subset sorted from them (not recorded which). Written as DNA, the CDR3 is TGTGCCAGCACCATAGCAGGGTTAGGGGGTGGCTACACCTTC. Encoded protein: CASTIAGLGGGYTF.